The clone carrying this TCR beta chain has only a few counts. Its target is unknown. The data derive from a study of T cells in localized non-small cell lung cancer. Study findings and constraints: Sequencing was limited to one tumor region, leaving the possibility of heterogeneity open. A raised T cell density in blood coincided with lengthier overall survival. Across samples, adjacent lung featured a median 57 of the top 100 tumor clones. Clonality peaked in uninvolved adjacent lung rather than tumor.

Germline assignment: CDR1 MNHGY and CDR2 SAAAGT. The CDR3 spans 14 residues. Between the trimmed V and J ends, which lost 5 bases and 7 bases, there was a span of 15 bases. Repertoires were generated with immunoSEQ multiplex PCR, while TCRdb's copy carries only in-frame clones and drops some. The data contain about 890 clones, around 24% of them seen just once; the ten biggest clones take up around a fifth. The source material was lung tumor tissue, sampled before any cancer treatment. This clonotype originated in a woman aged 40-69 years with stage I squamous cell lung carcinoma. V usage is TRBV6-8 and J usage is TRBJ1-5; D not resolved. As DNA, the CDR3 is TGTGCCAGCAGTCTCCACGGCGGGGTGCAGCCCCAGCATTTT. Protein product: CASSLHGGVQPQHF.